This TCR beta chain stems from a study of T cell responses to AZD1222 COVID-19 vaccine. Assay used: immunoSEQ multiplex PCR; TCRdb lists only in-frame clones, some missing. The table has around 110,000 clones, under 95% seen once. As for this clone: Its antigen is not known.

Overall study results and limits: Clonal diversity was possibly underestimated, and the donors were mostly white British, with more females. Targets within unmutated variant regions were reportedly found for nearly half of spike-specific TCRs. Vaccine-associated CD4 TCRs spanned spike, dominant at 160-218 and 743-854.

The CDR3 is 15 residues long. Looked up from germline, CDR1 is SGDLS and CDR2 is YYNGEE. Trimming removed 0 bases from V and 2 bases from J, with 9 bases in between. Specimen: peripheral blood, collected on day 0 of AZD1222 vaccination. The clonotype originates from an adult in good health. The chain carries TRBV9 and TRBJ1-3, with a possible D match to TRBD1 (6 bases). CDR3 in amino acids: CASSVETGTGNTIYF. CDR3 nucleotide sequence: TGTGCCAGCAGCGTAGAAACAGGGACTGGAAACACCATATATTTT.